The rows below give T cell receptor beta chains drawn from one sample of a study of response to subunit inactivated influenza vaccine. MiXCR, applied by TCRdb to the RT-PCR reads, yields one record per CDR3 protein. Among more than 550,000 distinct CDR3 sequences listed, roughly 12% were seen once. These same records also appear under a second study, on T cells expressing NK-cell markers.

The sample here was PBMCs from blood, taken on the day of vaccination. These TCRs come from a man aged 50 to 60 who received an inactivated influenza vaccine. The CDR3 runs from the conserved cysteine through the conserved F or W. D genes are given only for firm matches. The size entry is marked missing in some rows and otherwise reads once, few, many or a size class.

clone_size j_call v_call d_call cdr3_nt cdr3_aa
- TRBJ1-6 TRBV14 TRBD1 TGTGCCAGCCAGGGGGGATATAATTCACCCCTCCACTTT CASQGGYNSPLHF
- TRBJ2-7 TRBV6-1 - TGTGCCAGCAGGAGGAGGGGACTGGGCGAGCAGTACTTC CASRRRGLGEQYF
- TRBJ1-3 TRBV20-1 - TGCAGTGCTAGGGAGGCAGAGCACTCTGGAAACACCATATATTTT CSAREAEHSGNTIYF
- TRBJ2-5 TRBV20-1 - TGCAGTGCTAGAGTCCCGGGACCACCGTACCAAGAGACCCAGTACTTC CSARVPGPPYQETQYF
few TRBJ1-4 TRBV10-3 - TGTGCCATCAGTGACGAATTGTGGGAAAAACTGTTTTTT CAISDELWEKLFF
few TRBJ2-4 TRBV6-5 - TGTGCCAGCAGTTACTTAGGACAGCATCTAACCAAAAACATTCAGTACTTC CASSYLGQHLTKNIQYF
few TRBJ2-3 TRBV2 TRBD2 TGTGCCAGCAGGGCACTAGCGGGCGGCACAGATACGCAGTATTTT CASRALAGGTDTQYF
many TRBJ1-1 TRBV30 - TGTGCCTGGAGGCGACAGCTAAACACTGAAGCTTTCTTT CAWRRQLNTEAFF
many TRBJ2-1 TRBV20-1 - TGCAGTGCTACTACACGACTAGACTCCTACAATGAGCAGTTCTTC CSATTRLDSYNEQFF
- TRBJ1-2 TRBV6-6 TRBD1 TGTGCCAGCAGTAAGGACAGGGGGACTGGCTACACCTTC CASSKDRGTGYTF
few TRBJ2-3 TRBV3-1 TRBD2 TGTGCCAGCAGCCCCCTCAGCGGGGACTTCCCCGGAGATACGCAGTATTTT CASSPLSGDFPGDTQYF
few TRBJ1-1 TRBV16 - TGTGCCAGCAGCCGAAAGTGGGACACTGAAGCTTTCTTT CASSRKWDTEAFF
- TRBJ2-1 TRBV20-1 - TGCAGTGCTAGAGACAGAGACAGGCTCAATGAGCAGTTCTTC CSARDRDRLNEQFF
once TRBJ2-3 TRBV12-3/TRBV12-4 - TGTGCCAGCAGTTTATCCGGGGAGTGGAATACGCAGTATTTT CASSLSGEWNTQYF
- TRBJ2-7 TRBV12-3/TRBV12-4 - TGTGCCAGCCGGCGGGGGACAGGAGGGTACGAGCAGTACTTC CASRRGTGGYEQYF
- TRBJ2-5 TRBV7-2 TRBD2 TGTGCCAGCAGCGCCGGGGGACTACGGGAGACCCAGTACTTC CASSAGGLRETQYF
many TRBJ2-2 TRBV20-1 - TGCAGTGCTAGAACCCCCGGGACTGATACCGGGGAGCTGTTTTTT CSARTPGTDTGELFF
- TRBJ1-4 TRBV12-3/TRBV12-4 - TGTGCCAGCAGGGGATCTAGAGCAACTAATGAAAAACTGTTTTTT CASRGSRATNEKLFF
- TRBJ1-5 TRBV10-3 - TGTGCCATCAGCGAGGTGGGGAATCAGCCCCAGCATTTT CAISEVGNQPQHF
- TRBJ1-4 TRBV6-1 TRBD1 TGTGCCAGCAGGGACAGGGTTACTAATGAAAAACTGTTTTTT CASRDRVTNEKLFF